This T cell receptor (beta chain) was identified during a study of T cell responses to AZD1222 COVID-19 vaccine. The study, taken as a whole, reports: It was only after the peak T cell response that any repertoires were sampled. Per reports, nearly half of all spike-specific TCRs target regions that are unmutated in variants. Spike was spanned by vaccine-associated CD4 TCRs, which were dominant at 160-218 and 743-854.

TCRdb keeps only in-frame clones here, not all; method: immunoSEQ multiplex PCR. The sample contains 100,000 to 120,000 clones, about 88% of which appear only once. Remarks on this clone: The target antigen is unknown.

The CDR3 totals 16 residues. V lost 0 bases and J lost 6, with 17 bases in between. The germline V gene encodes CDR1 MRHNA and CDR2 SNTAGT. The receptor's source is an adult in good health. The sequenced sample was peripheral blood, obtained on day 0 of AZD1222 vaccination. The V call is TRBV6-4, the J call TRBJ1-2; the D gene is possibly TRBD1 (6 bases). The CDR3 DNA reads TGTGCCAGCAGTGACTCCTACACAGGGAGTGGAAATGGCTACACCTTC. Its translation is CASSDSYTGSGNGYTF.